This TCR beta chain was captured by sequencing in a study of PD-1 blockade in classical Hodgkin lymphoma. Study-level points and caveats: Baseline TCR diversity was reportedly lower in newly diagnosed patients than in healthy donors. It was reported as lower still in relapsed/refractory patients. While CD8+ TCR diversity did not rise significantly by C4D1, CD4+ TCR diversity did. Underlying causes for the observed repertoire differences were not defined, possibly disease activity or prior therapy.

To note about this clone: What it binds is not known.

Profiling relied on immunoSEQ multiplex PCR, and the TCRdb table lists in-frame clones only, not all of them. The sample shows around 50,000 clones, approximately 90% of them seen only once. Patients all relapsed after autologous stem cell transplantation, and there was variation in brentuximab vedotin exposure. The V and J ends lost 6 bases and 5 bases, in that order; junction bases with no gene match: 4. Germline V gene data show CDR1 as LGHNA and CDR2 as YNFKEQ. This CDR3 comprises 13 residues. V gene TRBV4-2 combines with J gene TRBJ1-5; TRBD1 agrees at 7 bases. This receptor was obtained from a human donor with classical Hodgkin lymphoma. The material sequenced was peripheral blood mononuclear cells (PBMCs), taken before the second cycle of nivolumab. The CDR3 bases are TGTGCCAGCAGACAAACAGGGGATCAGCCCCAGCATTTT. The encoded protein is CASRQTGDQPQHF.